This T cell receptor beta chain was recorded in a study of blood T cell repertoires in COVID-19. Method: immunoSEQ multiplex PCR; TCRdb's copy keeps in-frame clones and lacks some. The profile shows over 200,000 clones, roughly 86% of them singletons. Trimming removed 0 bases from V and 6 bases from J; junction bases left unmatched: 4. The V gene's germline CDR1 is SGDLS and CDR2 YYNGEE. This CDR3 has 14 amino acids. The sequencing input was peripheral blood. The chain carries TRBV9 and TRBJ2-7; TRBD2 agrees at 9 bases. This clonotype was obtained from a woman aged 60 to 75 with acute or convalescent COVID-19. The CDR3 reads CASSVAGTSREQYF. CDR3 nucleotides: TGTGCCAGCAGCGTAGCCGGGACTAGCCGCGAGCAGTACTTC.